Detailed here is one TCR beta chain. The data derive from a study of CD8+ T cells in alopecia areata. cDNA reverse transcribed from extracted RNA served as the sequencing template. Sequencing was performed with immunoSEQ multiplex PCR; in TCRdb, only in-frame clones are kept and a portion is missing. The sample contains fewer than 250,000 clones, 43% of which appear only once. The germline V gene has CDR1 SGHTA and CDR2 FQGNSA. This CDR3 comprises 15 residues. V shed 5 bases, J shed 6 bases, and the junction held 12 bases outside the gene matches. Regarding treatment: oral pan-JAK inhibitor, 5-10 mg twice daily.

The starting material was CD4+ T cells sorted from blood, obtained at approximately week 39, from a patient treated with tofacitinib. The V gene is TRBV7-2, the J gene TRBJ2-7; TRBD1 aligns across 8 bases. The TCR sequence derives from a human donor with alopecia areata. The CDR3 loop is CASSREGQGLSEQYF. The CDR3 nucleotides are TGTGCCAGCAGCCGCGAAGGACAGGGCCTGAGCGAGCAGTACTTC. The variable domain in full, with the rest retrieved from reference TRBV7-2 and TRBJ2-7, is GAGVSQSPSNKVTEKGKDVELRCDPISGHTALYWYRQSLGQGLEFLIYFQGNSAPDKSGLPSDRFSAERTGGSVSTLTIQRTQQEDSAVYLCASSREGQGLSEQYFGPGTRLTVT.